The T cell receptor beta chain described here comes from a study of spatial heterogeneity in lung cancer. Study in general: The donors were 65 to 85 patients with non-small cell lung cancer that was early-stage and untreated. Mean representation of each unique TCR and UMI combination in the raw reads exceeded 8.5 occurrences.

The time point is: blood at routine non-recurrence follow-up after resection. Whole RNA, which was extracted from tumor, nontumor lung tissue or frozen PBMC, was sequenced without any cell sorting. Germline V CDR1 and CDR2: LGHDT, YNNKEL (reference sequence). The CDR3 runs to 17 residues. Trimming cost V 0 bases and J 6 bases; bases outside gene matches: 7. This clonotype was observed a handful of times. A unique molecular identifier was carried by every single TCR cDNA molecule. MiXCR, run by TCRdb on the 5' RACE reads, gives a single entry per CDR3 protein. The sample records about 19,000 distinct CDR3 sequences, more than 8.5% being singletons.

The sequencing used PBMCs, collected at follow-up. The sequence came from a female donor with early-stage non-small cell lung cancer. The chain combines TRBV3-1 with TRBJ2-2, with 10 bases that match TRBD2. CDR3 nucleotide sequence: TGTGCCAGCAGCCAAGATCGTCTAGCGGGAGATGCCGGGGAGCTGTTTTTT. Translated: CASSQDRLAGDAGELFF.